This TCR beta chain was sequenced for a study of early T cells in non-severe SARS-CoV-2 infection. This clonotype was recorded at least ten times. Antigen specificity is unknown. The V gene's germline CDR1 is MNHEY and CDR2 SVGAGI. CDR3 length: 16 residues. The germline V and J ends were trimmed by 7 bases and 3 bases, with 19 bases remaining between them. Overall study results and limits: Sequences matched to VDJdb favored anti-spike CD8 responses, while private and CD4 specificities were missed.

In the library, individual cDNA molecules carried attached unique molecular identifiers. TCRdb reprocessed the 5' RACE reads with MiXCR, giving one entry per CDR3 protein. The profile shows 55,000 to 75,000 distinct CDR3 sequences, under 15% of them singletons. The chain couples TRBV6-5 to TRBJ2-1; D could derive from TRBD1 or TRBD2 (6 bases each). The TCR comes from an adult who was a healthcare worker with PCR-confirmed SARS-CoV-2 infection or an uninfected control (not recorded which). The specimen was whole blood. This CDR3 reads CASTYRGLDGYNEQFF. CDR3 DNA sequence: TGTGCCAGCACCTACCGGGGGCTCGACGGCTACAATGAGCAGTTCTTC.